Described below is a single TCR beta chain sequence and its context. The antigen is unknown. All sorted populations exceeded 95% purity. This CDR3 spans 13 amino acids. Per the germline V gene, CDR1 is GTSNPN and CDR2 is SVGIG (reference sequence). V was shortened by 2 bases and J by 3 bases, with 11 bases between the two germline ends. This sample was taken from a study of beta chain features in type 1 diabetes. Whole-study findings and limits: Moderate but significant shortening of TCRB CDR3s was recorded in all four CD4+ subsets from Type 1 diabetes patients. More deletions and fewer insertions at VDJ junctions were seen in type 1 diabetes patients.

The whole isolated RNA underwent reverse transcription, so sequencing captured expressed TCRB transcripts. The table came from immunoSEQ multiplex PCR; TCRdb's copy has only in-frame clones and leaves some out. The sample has about 640,000 clones; under 15% are singletons. The chain links TRBV30 to TRBJ2-7, with D perhaps matching TRBD1 or TRBD2 (5 bases each). This clonotype was sampled from a man in his thirties or forties with type 1 diabetes. What was sequenced was naive CD4+ T cells from blood. The CDR3 nucleotides are TGTGCCTGGAGTCCGGGGCCACTCTACGAGCAGTACTTC. This gives the protein CAWSPGPLYEQYF. The full variable domain, in which reference TRBV30 and TRBJ2-7 provide the parts outside the CDR3, is SQTIHQWPATLVQPVGSPLSLECTVEGTSNPNLYWYRQAAGRGLQLLFYSVGIGQISSEVPQNLSASRPQDRQFILSSKKLLLSDSGFYLCAWSPGPLYEQYFGPGTRLTVT.